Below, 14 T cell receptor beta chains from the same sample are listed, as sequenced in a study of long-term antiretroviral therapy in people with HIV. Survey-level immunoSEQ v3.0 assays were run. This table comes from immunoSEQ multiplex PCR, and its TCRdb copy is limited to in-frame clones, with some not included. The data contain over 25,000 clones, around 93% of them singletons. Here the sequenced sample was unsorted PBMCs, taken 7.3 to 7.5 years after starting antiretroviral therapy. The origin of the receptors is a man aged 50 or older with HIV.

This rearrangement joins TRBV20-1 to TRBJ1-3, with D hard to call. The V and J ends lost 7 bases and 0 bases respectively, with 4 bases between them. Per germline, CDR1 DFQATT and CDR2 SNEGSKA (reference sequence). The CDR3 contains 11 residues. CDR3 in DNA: TGCAGTGTCAGCTCTGGAAACACCATATATTTT. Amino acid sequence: CSVSSGNTIYF.

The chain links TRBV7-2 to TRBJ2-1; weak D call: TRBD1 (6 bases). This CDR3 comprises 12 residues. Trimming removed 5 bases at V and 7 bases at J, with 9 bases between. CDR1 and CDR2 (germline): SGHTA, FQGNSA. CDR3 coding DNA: TGTGCCAGCAGCGCACAGGGAAATGAGCAGTTCTTC. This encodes CASSAQGNEQFF.

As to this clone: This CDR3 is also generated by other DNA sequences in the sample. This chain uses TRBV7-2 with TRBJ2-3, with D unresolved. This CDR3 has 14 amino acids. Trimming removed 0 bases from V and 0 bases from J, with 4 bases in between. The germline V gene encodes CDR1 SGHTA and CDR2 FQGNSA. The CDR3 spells CASSLAGSTDTQYF. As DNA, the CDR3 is TGTGCCAGCAGCTTAGCGGGGAGCACAGATACGCAGTATTTT.

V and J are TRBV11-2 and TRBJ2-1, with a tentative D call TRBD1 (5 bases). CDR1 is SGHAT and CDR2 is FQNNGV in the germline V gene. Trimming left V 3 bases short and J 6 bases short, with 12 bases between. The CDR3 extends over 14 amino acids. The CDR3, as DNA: TGTGCCAGCAGCTTCGGACATGGTAGCAATGAGCAGTTCTTC. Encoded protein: CASSFGHGSNEQFF.

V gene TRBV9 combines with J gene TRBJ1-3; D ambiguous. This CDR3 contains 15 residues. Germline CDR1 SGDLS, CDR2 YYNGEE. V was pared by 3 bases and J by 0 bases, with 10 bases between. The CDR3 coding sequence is TGTGCCAGCAGCGCTCAAAAGGGCTCTGGAAACACCATATATTTT. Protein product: CASSAQKGSGNTIYF.

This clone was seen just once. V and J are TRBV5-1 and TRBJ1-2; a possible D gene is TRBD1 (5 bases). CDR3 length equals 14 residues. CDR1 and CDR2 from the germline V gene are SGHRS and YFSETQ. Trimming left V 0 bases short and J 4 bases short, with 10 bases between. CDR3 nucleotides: TGCGCCAGCAGCTTGGAAGGGGTGGTCTATGGCTACACCTTC. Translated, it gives CASSLEGVVYGYTF. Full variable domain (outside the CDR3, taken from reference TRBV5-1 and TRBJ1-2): KAGVTQTPRYLIKTRGQQVTLSCSPISGHRSVSWYQQTPGQGLQFLFEYFSETQRNKGNFPGRFSGRQFSNSRSEMNVSTLELGDSALYLCASSLEGVVYGYTFGSGTRLTVV.

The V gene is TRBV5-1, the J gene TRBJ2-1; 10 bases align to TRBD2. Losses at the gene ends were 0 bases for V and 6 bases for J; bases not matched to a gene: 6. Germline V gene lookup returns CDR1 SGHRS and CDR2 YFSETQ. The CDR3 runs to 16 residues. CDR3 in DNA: TGCGCCAGCAGCTTGGGCGGGACTAGCGTATCCAATGAGCAGTTCTTC. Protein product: CASSLGGTSVSNEQFF.

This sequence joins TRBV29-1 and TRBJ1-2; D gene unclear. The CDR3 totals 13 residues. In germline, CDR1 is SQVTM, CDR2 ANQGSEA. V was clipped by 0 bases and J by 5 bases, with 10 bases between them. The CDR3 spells CSVEESFGYGYTF. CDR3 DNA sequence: TGCAGCGTTGAAGAGTCGTTCGGGTATGGCTACACCTTC. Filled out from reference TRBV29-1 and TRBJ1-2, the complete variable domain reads SAVISQKPSRDICQRGTSLTIQCQVDSQVTMMFWYRQQPGQSLTLIATANQGSEATYESGFVIDKFPISRPNLTFSTLTVSNMSPEDSSIYLCSVEESFGYGYTFGSGTRLTVV.

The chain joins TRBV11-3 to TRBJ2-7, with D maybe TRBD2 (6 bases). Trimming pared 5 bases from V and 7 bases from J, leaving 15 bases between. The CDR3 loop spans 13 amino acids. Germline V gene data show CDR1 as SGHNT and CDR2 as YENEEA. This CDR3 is CASSLGPRGEQYF. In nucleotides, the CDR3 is TGTGCCAGCAGCCTGGGACCCCGGGGGGAGCAGTACTTC. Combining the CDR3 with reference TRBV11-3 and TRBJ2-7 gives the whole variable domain EAGVVQSPRYKIIEKKQPVAFWCNPISGHNTLYWYLQNLGQGPELLIRYENEEAVDDSQLPKDRFSAERLKGVDSTLKIQPAELGDSAVYLCASSLGPRGEQYFGPGTRLTVT.

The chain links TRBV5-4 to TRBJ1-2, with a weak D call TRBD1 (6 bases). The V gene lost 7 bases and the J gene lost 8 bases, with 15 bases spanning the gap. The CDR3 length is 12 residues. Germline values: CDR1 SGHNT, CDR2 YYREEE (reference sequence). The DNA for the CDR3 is TGTGCCAGCGGTGGAAACACAGGGGGCTACACCTTC. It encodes CASGGNTGGYTF.

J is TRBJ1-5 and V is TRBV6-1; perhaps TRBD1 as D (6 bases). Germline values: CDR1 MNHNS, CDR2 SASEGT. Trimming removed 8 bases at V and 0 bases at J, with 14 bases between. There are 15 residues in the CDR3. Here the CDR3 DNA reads TGTGCCAGCGGATGGACAGCCGATAGCAATCAGCCCCAGCATTTT. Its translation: CASGWTADSNQPQHF.

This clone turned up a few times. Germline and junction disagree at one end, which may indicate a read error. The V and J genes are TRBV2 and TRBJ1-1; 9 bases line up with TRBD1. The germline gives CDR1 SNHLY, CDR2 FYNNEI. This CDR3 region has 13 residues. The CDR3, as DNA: TGTGCCAGCAGGGAAGGACAGGGGACTGAAGCTTTCTTT. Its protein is CASREGQGTEAFF. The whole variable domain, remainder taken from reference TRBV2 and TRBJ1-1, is EPEVTQTPSHQVTQMGQEVILRCVPISNHLYFYWYRQILGQKVEFLVSFYNNEISEKSEIFDDQFSVERPDGSNFTLKIRSTKLEDSAMYFCASREGQGTEAFFGQGTRLTVV.

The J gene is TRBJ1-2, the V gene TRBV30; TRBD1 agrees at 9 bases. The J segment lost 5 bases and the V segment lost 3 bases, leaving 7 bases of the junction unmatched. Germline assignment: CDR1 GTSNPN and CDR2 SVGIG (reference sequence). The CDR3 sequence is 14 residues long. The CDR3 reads CAWSLPGQGYGYTF. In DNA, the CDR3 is TGTGCCTGGAGCCTACCGGGACAGGGATATGGCTACACCTTC.

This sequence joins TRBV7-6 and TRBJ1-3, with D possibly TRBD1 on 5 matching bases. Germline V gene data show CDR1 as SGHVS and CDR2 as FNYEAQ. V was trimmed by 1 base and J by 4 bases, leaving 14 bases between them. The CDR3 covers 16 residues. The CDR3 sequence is CASSLDVGLAGNTIYF. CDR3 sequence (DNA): TGTGCCAGCAGCTTAGATGTGGGGCTTGCCGGAAACACCATATATTTT.